A selection of T cell receptor beta chains follows, all from one sample in a study of early T cells in non-severe SARS-CoV-2 infection. TCRdb re-called the 5' RACE reads through MiXCR, storing one row per CDR3 protein. Of about 36,000 distinct CDR3 sequences in the sample, roughly 6.8% were seen once. The sequencing used whole blood, collected at baseline. These receptors were collected from an adult who was a healthcare worker with PCR-confirmed SARS-CoV-2 infection or an uninfected control (not recorded which). Each CDR3 is given with its conserved first and last residue. Each record gives: clone size, J gene, CDR3 length, V gene, D gene, CDR3 DNA, CDR3 protein. The D gene is left open where the match is weak. Rows may omit the clone size; those that give it use once, few, many or a size class.

clone_size: -
j_call: TRBJ1-1
cdr3_length: 13
v_call: TRBV18
d_call: TRBD1
cdr3_nt: TGTGCCAGCTCACCACTCCGGGACAGAGAAGCTTTCTTT
cdr3_aa: CASSPLRDREAFF

clone_size: few
j_call: TRBJ1-1
cdr3_length: 14
v_call: TRBV28
d_call: -
cdr3_nt: TGTGCCAGCAGCCGGGGACGGTTGAACACTGAAGCTTTCTTT
cdr3_aa: CASSRGRLNTEAFF

clone_size: many
j_call: TRBJ2-2
cdr3_length: 15
v_call: TRBV12-3/TRBV12-4
d_call: -
cdr3_nt: TGTGCCAGCAGTTTAGATGCCAGATCCACCGGGGAGCTGTTTTTT
cdr3_aa: CASSLDARSTGELFF

clone_size: few
j_call: TRBJ2-1
cdr3_length: 13
v_call: TRBV7-3
d_call: TRBD2
cdr3_nt: TGTGCCAGCAGCTTCGGACTAGCCCATGAGCAGTTCTTC
cdr3_aa: CASSFGLAHEQFF

clone_size: few
j_call: TRBJ1-2
cdr3_length: 16
v_call: TRBV28
d_call: TRBD1
cdr3_nt: TGTGCCAGCAGTTTAATAGGGGGCCCCGCTTCATATGGCTACACCTTC
cdr3_aa: CASSLIGGPASYGYTF

clone_size: many
j_call: TRBJ2-1
cdr3_length: 11
v_call: TRBV3-1
d_call: TRBD1
cdr3_nt: TGTGCCAGCAGGGGACAGAATGAGCAGTTCTTC
cdr3_aa: CASRGQNEQFF

clone_size: -
j_call: TRBJ1-1
cdr3_length: 14
v_call: TRBV28
d_call: -
cdr3_nt: TGTGCCAGCAGTTTCGGGCAACGGAACACTGAAGCTTTCTTT
cdr3_aa: CASSFGQRNTEAFF

clone_size: -
j_call: TRBJ2-1
cdr3_length: 16
v_call: TRBV3-1
d_call: -
cdr3_nt: TGTGCCAGCAGCCCATTTACCCGGTATAAGATCAATGAGCAGTTCTTC
cdr3_aa: CASSPFTRYKINEQFF

clone_size: many
j_call: TRBJ2-6
cdr3_length: 19
v_call: TRBV28
d_call: -
cdr3_nt: TGTGCCAGCACCTCGTCTATTGGTAGGAGGGACTCTGGGGCCAACGTCCTGACTTTC
cdr3_aa: CASTSSIGRRDSGANVLTF

clone_size: many
j_call: TRBJ1-2
cdr3_length: 14
v_call: TRBV14
d_call: TRBD1
cdr3_nt: TGTGCCAGCAGCCAAGGACAGGGGGCGTCTGGCTACACCTTC
cdr3_aa: CASSQGQGASGYTF

clone_size: -
j_call: TRBJ2-1
cdr3_length: 15
v_call: TRBV29-1
d_call: -
cdr3_nt: TGCAGCGTTTCCAGTAGGGCAGGGAGAAGCAATGAGCAGTTCTTC
cdr3_aa: CSVSSRAGRSNEQFF

clone_size: -
j_call: TRBJ1-1
cdr3_length: 15
v_call: TRBV20-1
d_call: TRBD1
cdr3_nt: TGCAGTGCTAGAGGGACAGGGGGCCGGAACACTGAAGCTTTCTTT
cdr3_aa: CSARGTGGRNTEAFF

clone_size: few
j_call: TRBJ2-7
cdr3_length: 13
v_call: TRBV12-3/TRBV12-4
d_call: -
cdr3_nt: TGTGCCACCCGCCGGGACGGATCCTACGAGCAGTACTTC
cdr3_aa: CATRRDGSYEQYF

clone_size: many
j_call: TRBJ1-2
cdr3_length: 12
v_call: TRBV3-1
d_call: -
cdr3_nt: TGTGCCAGCAGCCACTACAGGGATGGCTACACCTTC
cdr3_aa: CASSHYRDGYTF

clone_size: many
j_call: TRBJ1-5
cdr3_length: 15
v_call: TRBV28
d_call: -
cdr3_nt: TGTGCCAGCAGTTCGGGGGCGCAAGCCTTGCAGCCCCAGCATTTT
cdr3_aa: CASSSGAQALQPQHF

clone_size: few
j_call: TRBJ1-4
cdr3_length: 14
v_call: TRBV14
d_call: -
cdr3_nt: TGTGCCAGCAGCCGCCAGGGAATCGGTGAAAAACTGTTTTTT
cdr3_aa: CASSRQGIGEKLFF

clone_size: -
j_call: TRBJ2-1
cdr3_length: 17
v_call: TRBV14
d_call: TRBD1
cdr3_nt: TGTGCCAGCAGCAAGGACAGACCTTCCTACAGGGGACGTGAGCAGTTCTTC
cdr3_aa: CASSKDRPSYRGREQFF

clone_size: -
j_call: TRBJ2-1
cdr3_length: 14
v_call: TRBV29-1
d_call: -
cdr3_nt: TGCAGCGTATCCCAGGGGACTCCCTACAATGAGCAGTTCTTC
cdr3_aa: CSVSQGTPYNEQFF

clone_size: many
j_call: TRBJ2-1
cdr3_length: 19
v_call: TRBV6-1
d_call: TRBD2
cdr3_nt: TGTGCCAGCAGTGGTCGATTTTTGGGCGACGGCGGGAGGAGGAATGAGCAGTTCTTC
cdr3_aa: CASSGRFLGDGGRRNEQFF

clone_size: many
j_call: TRBJ1-1
cdr3_length: 13
v_call: TRBV4-2
d_call: -
cdr3_nt: TGTGCCAGCAGCCAAGAAGGGAGGGGAATAGCTTTCTTT
cdr3_aa: CASSQEGRGIAFF

clone_size: -
j_call: TRBJ2-3
cdr3_length: 13
v_call: TRBV12-3/TRBV12-4
d_call: TRBD1
cdr3_nt: TGTGCCAGCAGTTTAGGAGGGACAGATACGCGGTATTTT
cdr3_aa: CASSLGGTDTRYF

clone_size: many
j_call: TRBJ2-7
cdr3_length: 15
v_call: TRBV18
d_call: TRBD2
cdr3_nt: TGTGCCAGCTCACACTCGGGACTAGCCCCGTTCGAGCAGTACTTC
cdr3_aa: CASSHSGLAPFEQYF

clone_size: medium-sized
j_call: TRBJ2-5
cdr3_length: 13
v_call: TRBV29-1
d_call: TRBD2
cdr3_nt: TGCAGCGGTGCGGGTTGGGAGGGAGAGACCCAGTACTTC
cdr3_aa: CSGAGWEGETQYF

clone_size: -
j_call: TRBJ1-3
cdr3_length: 14
v_call: TRBV7-2
d_call: -
cdr3_nt: TGTGCCAGCAGTCCGGTCCTCTCTGAAAACACCATATATTTT
cdr3_aa: CASSPVLSENTIYF

clone_size: few
j_call: TRBJ1-1
cdr3_length: 13
v_call: TRBV20-1
d_call: -
cdr3_nt: TGCAGTGCACCTGCGGCAGGGCGGTTTGAAGCTTTCTTT
cdr3_aa: CSAPAAGRFEAFF

clone_size: few
j_call: TRBJ2-1
cdr3_length: 13
v_call: TRBV5-1
d_call: TRBD2
cdr3_nt: TGCGCCAGCAGGATAGCGGGAGGGGTAGAGCAGTTCTTC
cdr3_aa: CASRIAGGVEQFF

clone_size: few
j_call: TRBJ2-7
cdr3_length: 13
v_call: TRBV7-2
d_call: -
cdr3_nt: TGTGCCAGCAGCTTAGAGAGGGGGAGGGAGCAGTACTTC
cdr3_aa: CASSLERGREQYF

clone_size: once
j_call: TRBJ2-7
cdr3_length: 16
v_call: TRBV4-3
d_call: TRBD2
cdr3_nt: TGCGCCAGCAGCCATACATCCGGGACTAGCTCCTACGAGCAGTACTTC
cdr3_aa: CASSHTSGTSSYEQYF

clone_size: few
j_call: TRBJ2-7
cdr3_length: 14
v_call: TRBV28
d_call: TRBD2
cdr3_nt: TGTGCCAGCAGTAGGGGACTAGCGAACTACGAGCAGTACTTC
cdr3_aa: CASSRGLANYEQYF

clone_size: few
j_call: TRBJ2-3
cdr3_length: 14
v_call: TRBV2
d_call: -
cdr3_nt: TGTGCCAGCACCAAACGGGGAGTAACAGATACGCAGTATTTT
cdr3_aa: CASTKRGVTDTQYF

clone_size: many
j_call: TRBJ2-3
cdr3_length: 15
v_call: TRBV4-1
d_call: TRBD2
cdr3_nt: TGCGCCAGCAGCCATGCAGCGGGAGGAACAGATACGCAGTATTTT
cdr3_aa: CASSHAAGGTDTQYF

clone_size: few
j_call: TRBJ1-3
cdr3_length: 10
v_call: TRBV6-6
d_call: -
cdr3_nt: TGTGCCAGCAGTGGAAACACCATATATTTT
cdr3_aa: CASSGNTIYF

clone_size: few
j_call: TRBJ2-1
cdr3_length: 15
v_call: TRBV27
d_call: -
cdr3_nt: TGTGCCACCTCTCCCGCCCCCCGGGCTTACAATGAGCAGTTCTTC
cdr3_aa: CATSPAPRAYNEQFF

clone_size: -
j_call: TRBJ2-1
cdr3_length: 14
v_call: TRBV6-5
d_call: TRBD2
cdr3_nt: TGTGCCACCCACTCTGGACTAGCTGGGAATGAGCAGTTCTTC
cdr3_aa: CATHSGLAGNEQFF

clone_size: few
j_call: TRBJ2-2
cdr3_length: 14
v_call: TRBV28
d_call: -
cdr3_nt: TGTGCCAGCAGCCTCCGGGACAACACCGGGGAGCTGTTTTTT
cdr3_aa: CASSLRDNTGELFF

clone_size: -
j_call: TRBJ2-4
cdr3_length: 15
v_call: TRBV10-3
d_call: TRBD1
cdr3_nt: TGTGCCATCAGTGAGGGGGACAGTGCCAAAAACATTCAGTACTTC
cdr3_aa: CAISEGDSAKNIQYF

clone_size: many
j_call: TRBJ2-1
cdr3_length: 13
v_call: TRBV29-1
d_call: TRBD2
cdr3_nt: TGCAGCGTTAAGACTAGCGCAAGTAATGAGCAGTTCTTC
cdr3_aa: CSVKTSASNEQFF

clone_size: many
j_call: TRBJ2-4
cdr3_length: 15
v_call: TRBV28
d_call: -
cdr3_nt: TGTGCCAGCAGTGCTCCTGGGGGACCCAAAAACATTCAGTACTTC
cdr3_aa: CASSAPGGPKNIQYF

clone_size: many
j_call: TRBJ2-7
cdr3_length: 15
v_call: TRBV6-1
d_call: TRBD1
cdr3_nt: TGTGCCAGCAGTGCGCTCTCGGGACAGGGCTACGAGCAGTACTTC
cdr3_aa: CASSALSGQGYEQYF

clone_size: -
j_call: TRBJ2-5
cdr3_length: 12
v_call: TRBV20-1
d_call: -
cdr3_nt: TGCAGTGCTAGACGGGGTCAGGAGACCCAGTACTTC
cdr3_aa: CSARRGQETQYF

clone_size: many
j_call: TRBJ1-1
cdr3_length: 12
v_call: TRBV29-1
d_call: -
cdr3_nt: TGCAGCGTGAACCCTCAGACCACTGAAGCTTTCTTT
cdr3_aa: CSVNPQTTEAFF

clone_size: many
j_call: TRBJ1-6
cdr3_length: 14
v_call: TRBV6-5
d_call: -
cdr3_nt: TGTGCCAGCATGGGTGACTGGAAGAATTCACCCCTCCACTTT
cdr3_aa: CASMGDWKNSPLHF